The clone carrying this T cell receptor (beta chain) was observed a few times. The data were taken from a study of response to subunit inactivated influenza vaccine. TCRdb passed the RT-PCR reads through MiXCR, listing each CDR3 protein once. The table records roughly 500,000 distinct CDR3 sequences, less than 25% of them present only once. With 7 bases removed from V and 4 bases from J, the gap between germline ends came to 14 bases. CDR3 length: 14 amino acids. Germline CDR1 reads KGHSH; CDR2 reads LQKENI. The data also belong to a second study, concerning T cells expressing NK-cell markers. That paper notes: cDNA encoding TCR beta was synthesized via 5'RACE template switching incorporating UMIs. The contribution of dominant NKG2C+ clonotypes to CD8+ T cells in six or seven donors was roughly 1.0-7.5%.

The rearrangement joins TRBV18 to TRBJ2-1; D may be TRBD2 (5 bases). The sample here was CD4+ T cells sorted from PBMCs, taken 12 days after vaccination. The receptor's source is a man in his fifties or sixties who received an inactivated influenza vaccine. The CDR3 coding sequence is TGTGCCAGCTTTGGTGGGAGCCCATACAATGAGCAGTTCTTC. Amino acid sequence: CASFGGSPYNEQFF. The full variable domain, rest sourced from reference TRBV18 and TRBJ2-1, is NAGVMQNPRHLVRRRGQEARLRCSPMKGHSHVYWYRQLPEEGLKFMVYLQKENIIDESGMPKERFSAEFPKEGPSILRIQQVVRGDSAAYFCASFGGSPYNEQFFGPGTRLTVL.